This entry describes one T cell receptor beta chain. The antigen is not known. The data were taken from a study of shared clonotypes between healthy human individuals. Clones were read by immunoSEQ multiplex PCR, and TCRdb kept only the in-frame ones, dropping some. The repertoire holds 600,000 to 750,000 clones, 90% seen once, with 34% in the top ten. Study observations and caveats: Even with large depth, rarefaction showed that sorted-subset sequencing was incomplete.

The sample consisted of memory CD8+ T cells from PBMCs. Subset defined: CD45RO+ cells pooled with CCR7-negative TemRA cells. The receptor was isolated from a man between 18 and 29 years old in good health. Some clones in this sample may be carry-over from other donors' samples.

CDR3 nucleotides: TGCGCCAGCAGTCATGCCGGGACAGGGGATCTCGAGCAGTACTTC. This sequence encodes CASSHAGTGDLEQYF. V and J are TRBV10-1 and TRBJ2-7, with 10 positions matching TRBD1. The CDR3 extends over 15 amino acids. The V and J ends lost 5 bases and 6 bases, in that order; junction bases with no gene match: 10. Germline V gene data show CDR1 as WNHNN and CDR2 as SYGVQD (reference sequence).